These T cell receptor beta chains were read from a single sample in a study of blood T cell repertoires in COVID-19. Repertoires were generated with immunoSEQ multiplex PCR, while TCRdb's copy carries only in-frame clones and drops some. The repertoire consists of 90,000 to 120,000 clones, with roughly 80% occurring once and the leading ten covering 20% to 25%. Source material: peripheral blood. These receptors were taken from a man between 70 and 80 years old with active or convalescent COVID-19. Each CDR3 is given with its conserved first and last residue. Each record gives: clone size, V gene, CDR3 length, D gene, J gene, CDR3 protein, CDR3 DNA. The D gene is left open where the match is weak. Size values are once, few and many counts, or a class for expanded clones, and some rows have none.

clone size: .
V gene: TRBV4-1
CDR3 length: 14
D gene: .
J gene: TRBJ1-1
CDR3 protein: CASTQGGSYTEAFF
CDR3 DNA: TGCGCCAGCACCCAGGGAGGATCCTACACTGAAGCTTTCTTT

clone size: .
V gene: TRBV21-1
CDR3 length: 13
D gene: .
J gene: TRBJ1-2
CDR3 protein: CASSKRGTEGYTF
CDR3 DNA: TGTGCCAGCAGCAAACGGGGGACGGAAGGCTACACCTTC

clone size: .
V gene: TRBV20-1
CDR3 length: 15
D gene: .
J gene: TRBJ2-3
CDR3 protein: CSASQADKSTDTQYF
CDR3 DNA: TGCAGTGCTAGTCAGGCGGACAAAAGCACAGATACGCAGTATTTT

clone size: once
V gene: TRBV23-1
CDR3 length: 16
D gene: TRBD1
J gene: TRBJ1-2
CDR3 protein: CASNRDRAHFNYGYTF
CDR3 DNA: TGCGCCAGCAACCGGGACAGGGCCCATTTTAACTATGGCTACACCTTC

clone size: .
V gene: TRBV4-1
CDR3 length: 15
D gene: TRBD1
J gene: TRBJ1-2
CDR3 protein: CASSQAPTGNYGYTF
CDR3 DNA: TGCGCCAGCAGCCAAGCCCCGACAGGGAACTATGGCTACACCTTC

clone size: .
V gene: TRBV24-1
CDR3 length: 14
D gene: TRBD2
J gene: TRBJ2-7
CDR3 protein: CATSDPVAGHEQYF
CDR3 DNA: TGTGCCACCAGTGACCCAGTAGCGGGACACGAGCAGTACTTC

clone size: once
V gene: TRBV5-4
CDR3 length: 15
D gene: .
J gene: TRBJ2-2
CDR3 protein: CASSLDVQGTGELFF
CDR3 DNA: TGTGCCAGCAGCTTGGATGTCCAGGGCACCGGGGAGCTGTTTTTT

clone size: .
V gene: TRBV9
CDR3 length: 13
D gene: .
J gene: TRBJ1-4
CDR3 protein: CASSDLGNEKLFF
CDR3 DNA: TGTGCCAGCAGCGACCTCGGGAACGAAAAACTGTTTTTT

clone size: .
V gene: TRBV5-1
CDR3 length: 16
D gene: TRBD2
J gene: TRBJ2-1
CDR3 protein: CASSLAGSGRLNEQFF
CDR3 DNA: TGCGCCAGCAGCTTGGCAGGGAGCGGGAGGCTCAATGAGCAGTTCTTC

clone size: .
V gene: TRBV24-1
CDR3 length: 21
D gene: TRBD1
J gene: TRBJ1-3
CDR3 protein: CATSDSRPGQVPPGTGNTIYF
CDR3 DNA: TGTGCCACCAGTGATTCCCGACCGGGACAGGTTCCCCCAGGCACTGGAAACACCATATATTTT

clone size: .
V gene: TRBV28
CDR3 length: 16
D gene: .
J gene: TRBJ2-1
CDR3 protein: CASSSVPSVSYNEQFF
CDR3 DNA: TGTGCCAGCAGTTCAGTACCTAGCGTCTCCTACAATGAGCAGTTCTTC

clone size: .
V gene: TRBV5-1
CDR3 length: 15
D gene: .
J gene: TRBJ1-6
CDR3 protein: CASSWGGGDNSPLHF
CDR3 DNA: TGCGCCAGCTCCTGGGGAGGGGGAGATAATTCACCCCTCCACTTT

clone size: .
V gene: TRBV5-1
CDR3 length: 13
D gene: .
J gene: TRBJ2-5
CDR3 protein: CASGRDSQETQYF
CDR3 DNA: TGCGCCAGCGGCAGGGACTCACAAGAGACCCAGTACTTC

clone size: .
V gene: TRBV19
CDR3 length: 16
D gene: TRBD2
J gene: TRBJ2-1
CDR3 protein: CASSALAGGPGNEQFF
CDR3 DNA: TGTGCCAGTAGTGCCTTAGCGGGAGGGCCGGGGAATGAGCAGTTCTTC

clone size: .
V gene: TRBV20-1
CDR3 length: 13
D gene: .
J gene: TRBJ1-2
CDR3 protein: CSASLVQALGYTF
CDR3 DNA: TGCAGTGCTAGTCTGGTACAGGCGCTAGGCTACACCTTC

clone size: .
V gene: TRBV5-4
CDR3 length: 13
D gene: .
J gene: TRBJ2-5
CDR3 protein: CASSLDRQETQYF
CDR3 DNA: TGTGCCAGCAGCTTGGACAGGCAGGAGACCCAGTACTTC

clone size: .
V gene: TRBV4-2
CDR3 length: 16
D gene: .
J gene: TRBJ1-1
CDR3 protein: CASSHYLDRMNTEAFF
CDR3 DNA: TGTGCCAGCAGCCATTATCTTGACAGGATGAACACTGAAGCTTTCTTT

clone size: .
V gene: TRBV7-9
CDR3 length: 13
D gene: TRBD1
J gene: TRBJ1-2
CDR3 protein: CASSSGQEYGYTF
CDR3 DNA: TGTGCCAGCAGCTCCGGACAGGAGTATGGCTACACCTTC